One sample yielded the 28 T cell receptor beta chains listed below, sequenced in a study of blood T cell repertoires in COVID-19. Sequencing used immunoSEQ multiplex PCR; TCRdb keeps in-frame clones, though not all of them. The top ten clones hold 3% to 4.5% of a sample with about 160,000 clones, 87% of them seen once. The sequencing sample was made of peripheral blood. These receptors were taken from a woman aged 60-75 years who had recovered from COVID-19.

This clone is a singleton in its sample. Here the CDR3 reads CAISGGFSVTDTQYF. CDR3 nucleotide sequence: TGTGCCATTAGCGGGGGCTTCTCGGTGACAGATACGCAGTATTTT. The chain links TRBV10-3 to TRBJ2-3; 9 nucleotides align to TRBD2. The germline CDR1 and CDR2 sequences are ENHRY and SYGVKD. The CDR3 has 15 amino acids. With 9 bases clipped from V and 3 bases from J, the junction kept 10 bases outside the gene matches.

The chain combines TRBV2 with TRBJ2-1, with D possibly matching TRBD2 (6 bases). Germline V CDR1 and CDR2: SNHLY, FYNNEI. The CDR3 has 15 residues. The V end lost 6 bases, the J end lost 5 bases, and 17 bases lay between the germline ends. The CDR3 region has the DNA TGTGCCAGCAGCGCTTGGAGGGGCAGTAACAATGAGCAGTTCTTC. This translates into CASSAWRGSNNEQFF.

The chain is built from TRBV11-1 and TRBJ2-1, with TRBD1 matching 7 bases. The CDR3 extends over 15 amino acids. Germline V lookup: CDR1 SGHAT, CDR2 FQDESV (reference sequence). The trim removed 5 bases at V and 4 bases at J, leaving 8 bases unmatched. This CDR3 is CASSPATGSYNEQFF. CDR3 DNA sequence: TGTGCCAGCAGCCCGGCGACAGGGTCGTACAATGAGCAGTTCTTC.

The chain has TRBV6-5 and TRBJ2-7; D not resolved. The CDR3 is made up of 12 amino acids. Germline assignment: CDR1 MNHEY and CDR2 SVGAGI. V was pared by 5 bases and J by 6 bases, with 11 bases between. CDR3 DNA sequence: TGTGCCAGCAGTCCGATGGGCTCCGAGCAGTACTTC. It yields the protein CASSPMGSEQYF.

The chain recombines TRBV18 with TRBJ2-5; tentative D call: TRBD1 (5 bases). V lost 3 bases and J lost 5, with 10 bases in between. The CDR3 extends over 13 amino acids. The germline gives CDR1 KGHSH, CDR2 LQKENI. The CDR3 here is CASSPGQEETQYF. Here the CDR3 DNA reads TGTGCCAGCTCACCGGGGCAAGAGGAGACCCAGTACTTC.

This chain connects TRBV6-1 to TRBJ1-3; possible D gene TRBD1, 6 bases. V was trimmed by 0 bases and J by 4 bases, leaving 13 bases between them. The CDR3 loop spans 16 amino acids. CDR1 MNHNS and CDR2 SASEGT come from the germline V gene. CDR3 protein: CASSEALQGSGNTIYF. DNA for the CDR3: TGTGCCAGCAGTGAAGCGCTTCAGGGGTCCGGAAACACCATATATTTT.

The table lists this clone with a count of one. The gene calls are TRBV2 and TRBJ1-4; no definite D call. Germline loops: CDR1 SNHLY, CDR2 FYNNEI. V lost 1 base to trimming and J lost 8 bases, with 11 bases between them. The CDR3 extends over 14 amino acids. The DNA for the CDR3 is TGTGCCAGCAGTGAAGGGAGGACGCTGGAAAAACTGTTTTTT. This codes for CASSEGRTLEKLFF.

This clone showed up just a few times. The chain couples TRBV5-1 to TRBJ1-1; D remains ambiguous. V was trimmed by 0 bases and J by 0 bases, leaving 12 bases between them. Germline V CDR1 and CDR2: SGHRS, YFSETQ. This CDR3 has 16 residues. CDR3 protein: CASSLGAASLNTEAFF. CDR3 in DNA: TGCGCCAGCAGCTTGGGGGCAGCAAGTTTGAACACTGAAGCTTTCTTT.

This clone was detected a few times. CDR3 DNA sequence: TGTGCCAGCAGCCCGCGCGGCCCCTATGAGCAGTTCTTC. Translated: CASSPRGPYEQFF. This chain connects TRBV7-9 to TRBJ2-1, with D uncertain. Germline V gives CDR1 SEHNR, CDR2 FQNEAQ (reference sequence). This CDR3 is 13 amino acids long. The V end lost 5 bases, the J end lost 8 bases, and 13 bases lay between the germline ends.

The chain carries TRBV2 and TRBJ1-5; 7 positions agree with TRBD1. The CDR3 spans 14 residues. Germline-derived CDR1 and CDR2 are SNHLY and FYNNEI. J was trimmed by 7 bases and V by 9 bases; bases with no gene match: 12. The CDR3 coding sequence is TGTGCCAGTGGGGGAGAGGGGGCAGGGCAGCCCCAGCATTTT. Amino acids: CASGGEGAGQPQHF.

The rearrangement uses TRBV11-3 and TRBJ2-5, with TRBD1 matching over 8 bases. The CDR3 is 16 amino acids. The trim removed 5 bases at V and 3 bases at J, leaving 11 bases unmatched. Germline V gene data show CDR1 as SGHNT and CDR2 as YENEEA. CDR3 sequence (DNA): TGTGCCAGCAGCCCCAGCCCCGGACAGGGAGAAGAGACCCAGTACTTC. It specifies CASSPSPGQGEETQYF.

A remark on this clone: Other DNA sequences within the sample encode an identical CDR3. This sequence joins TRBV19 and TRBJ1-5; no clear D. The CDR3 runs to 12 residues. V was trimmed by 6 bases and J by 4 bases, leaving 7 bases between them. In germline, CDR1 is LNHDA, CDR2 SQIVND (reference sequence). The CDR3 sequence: CASSVLNQPQHF. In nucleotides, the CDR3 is TGTGCCAGTAGCGTGTTAAATCAGCCCCAGCATTTT.

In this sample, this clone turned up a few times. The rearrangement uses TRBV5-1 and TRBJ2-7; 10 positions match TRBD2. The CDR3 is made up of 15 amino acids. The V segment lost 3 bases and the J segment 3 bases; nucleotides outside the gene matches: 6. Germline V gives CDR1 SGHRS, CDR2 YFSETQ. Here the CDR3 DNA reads TGCGCCAGCAGCTGGGGGCTAGCGGGGGACTACGAGCAGTACTTC. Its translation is CASSWGLAGDYEQYF.

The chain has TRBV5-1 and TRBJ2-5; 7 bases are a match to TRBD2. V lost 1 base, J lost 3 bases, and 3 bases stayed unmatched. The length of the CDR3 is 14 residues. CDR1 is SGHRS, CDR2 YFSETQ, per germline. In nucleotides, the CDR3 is TGCGCCAGCAGCTTGTTTACTAGCGAAGAGACCCAGTACTTC. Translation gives CASSLFTSEETQYF.

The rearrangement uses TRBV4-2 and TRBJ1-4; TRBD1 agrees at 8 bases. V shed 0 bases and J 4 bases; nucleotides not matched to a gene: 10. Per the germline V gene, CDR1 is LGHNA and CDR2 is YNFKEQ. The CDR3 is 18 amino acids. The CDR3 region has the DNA TGTGCCAGCAGCCAAGATCCCCGGACAGGGTGGAGTAATGAAAAACTGTTTTTT. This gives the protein CASSQDPRTGWSNEKLFF.

CDR3: CSVARGLEGYTF. The DNA for the CDR3 is TGCAGCGTTGCCAGGGGGTTGGAAGGCTACACCTTC. This chain links TRBV29-1 with TRBJ1-2, with 7 bases lining up with TRBD1. In germline, CDR1 is SQVTM, CDR2 ANQGSEA. The CDR3 consists of 12 residues. Trimming at V came to 4 bases and at J to 8 bases, leaving 7 bases not matched to a gene.

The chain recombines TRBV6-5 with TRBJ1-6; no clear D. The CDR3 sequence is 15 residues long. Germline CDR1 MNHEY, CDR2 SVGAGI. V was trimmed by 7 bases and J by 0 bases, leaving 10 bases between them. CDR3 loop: CASTHSSSYNSPLHF. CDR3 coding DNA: TGTGCCAGCACCCACTCGAGCTCCTATAATTCACCCCTCCACTTT.

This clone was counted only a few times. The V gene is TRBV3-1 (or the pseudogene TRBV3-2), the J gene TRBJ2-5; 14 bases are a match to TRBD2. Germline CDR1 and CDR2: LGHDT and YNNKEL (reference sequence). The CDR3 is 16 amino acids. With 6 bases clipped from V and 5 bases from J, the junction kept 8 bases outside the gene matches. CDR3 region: CASRRLAGGLMETQYF. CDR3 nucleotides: TGTGCCAGCAGAAGACTAGCGGGGGGGCTTATGGAGACCCAGTACTTC.

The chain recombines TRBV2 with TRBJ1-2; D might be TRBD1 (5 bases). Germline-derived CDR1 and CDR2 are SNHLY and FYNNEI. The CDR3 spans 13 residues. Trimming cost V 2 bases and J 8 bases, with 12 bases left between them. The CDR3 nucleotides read TGTGCCAGCAGTGAACCAGGGTCGCGAGGCTACACCTTC. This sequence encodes CASSEPGSRGYTF.

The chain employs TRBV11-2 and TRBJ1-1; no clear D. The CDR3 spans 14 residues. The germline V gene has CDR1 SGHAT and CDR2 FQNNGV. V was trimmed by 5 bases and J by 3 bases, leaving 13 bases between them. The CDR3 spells CASSPGRDYTEAFF. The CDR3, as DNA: TGTGCCAGCAGCCCTGGTAGAGACTACACTGAAGCTTTCTTT.

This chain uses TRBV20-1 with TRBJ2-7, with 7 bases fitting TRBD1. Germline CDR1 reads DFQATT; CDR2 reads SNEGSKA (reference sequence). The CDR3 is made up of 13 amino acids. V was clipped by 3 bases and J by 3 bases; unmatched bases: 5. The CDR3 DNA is TGCAGTGCTAGTAGTGACAGGGTCTACGAGCAGTACTTC. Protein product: CSASSDRVYEQYF.

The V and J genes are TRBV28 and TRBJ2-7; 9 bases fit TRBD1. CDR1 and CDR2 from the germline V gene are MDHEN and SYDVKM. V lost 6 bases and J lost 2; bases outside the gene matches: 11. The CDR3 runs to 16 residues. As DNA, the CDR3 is TGTGCCAGCAGCAACCACCGGGACAGGGTGGCCTACGAGCAGTACTTC. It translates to CASSNHRDRVAYEQYF.

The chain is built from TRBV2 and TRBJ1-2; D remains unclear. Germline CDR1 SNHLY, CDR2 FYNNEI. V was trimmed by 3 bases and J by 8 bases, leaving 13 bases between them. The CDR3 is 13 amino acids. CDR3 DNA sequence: TGTGCCAGCAGTGAGGCCCCTTCCCTCGGCTACACCTTC. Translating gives CASSEAPSLGYTF.

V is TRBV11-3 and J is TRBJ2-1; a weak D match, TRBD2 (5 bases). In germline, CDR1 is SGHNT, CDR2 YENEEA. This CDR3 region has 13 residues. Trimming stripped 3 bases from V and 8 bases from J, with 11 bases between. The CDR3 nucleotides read TGTGCCAGCAGCTTTACAGCGGTCGATGAGCAGTTCTTC. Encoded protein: CASSFTAVDEQFF.

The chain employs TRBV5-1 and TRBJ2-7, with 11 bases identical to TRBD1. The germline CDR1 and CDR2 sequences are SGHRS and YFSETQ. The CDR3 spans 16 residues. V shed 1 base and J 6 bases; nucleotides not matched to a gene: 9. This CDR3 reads CASSLRGPGTGGEQYF. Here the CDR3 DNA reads TGCGCCAGCAGCTTGAGGGGTCCCGGGACAGGGGGCGAGCAGTACTTC. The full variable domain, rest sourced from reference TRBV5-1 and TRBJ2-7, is KAGVTQTPRYLIKTRGQQVTLSCSPISGHRSVSWYQQTPGQGLQFLFEYFSETQRNKGNFPGRFSGRQFSNSRSEMNVSTLELGDSALYLCASSLRGPGTGGEQYFGPGTRLTVT.

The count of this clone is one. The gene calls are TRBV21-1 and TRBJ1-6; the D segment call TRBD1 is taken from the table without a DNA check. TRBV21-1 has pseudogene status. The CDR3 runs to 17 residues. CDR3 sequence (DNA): TGTGCCAGCAGCAAAGGCGAGGACGCAAGAGGGGGAACACCCCTCCACTTT. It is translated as CASSKGEDARGGTPLHF.

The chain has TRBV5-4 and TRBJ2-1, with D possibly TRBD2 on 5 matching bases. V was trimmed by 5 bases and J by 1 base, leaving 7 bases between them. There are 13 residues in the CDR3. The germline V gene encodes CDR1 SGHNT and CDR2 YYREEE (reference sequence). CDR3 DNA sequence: TGTGCCAGCAGAAGCGGTTCCTACAATGAGCAGTTCTTC. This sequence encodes CASRSGSYNEQFF.

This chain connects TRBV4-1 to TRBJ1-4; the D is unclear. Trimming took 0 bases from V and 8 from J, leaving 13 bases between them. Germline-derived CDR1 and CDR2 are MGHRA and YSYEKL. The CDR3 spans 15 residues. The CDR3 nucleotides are TGCGCCAGCAGCCAAGATCGGAAACGAGGGGAAAAACTGTTTTTT. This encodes CASSQDRKRGEKLFF.